The 21 T cell receptor beta chains reported below all come from one sample, sequenced in a study of T cell repertoires in ileal Crohn's disease. Assay: immunoSEQ multiplex PCR; the TCRdb copy retains only in-frame clones and omits some. The sample lists 55,000 to 65,000 clones; roughly 91% were seen once. The sample's time point: neoterminal ileum biopsy at postoperative endoscopy, about 6 months after surgery. The specimen was ileal tissue. Receptor source: an adult with Crohn's disease.

CDR3 residues: CSVDGGALGYGYTF. The CDR3 nucleotides read TGCAGCGTTGATGGGGGGGCGTTGGGCTATGGCTACACCTTC. V and J are TRBV29-1 and TRBJ1-2, with D possibly TRBD1 on 6 matching bases. Deletions cut 3 bases from V and 4 bases from J, with 15 bases between. In germline, CDR1 is SQVTM, CDR2 ANQGSEA. The CDR3 runs to 14 residues.

This clone was seen a single time. V usage is TRBV28 and J usage is TRBJ1-5, with D hard to call. CDR3 length: 12 residues. The germline V gene has CDR1 MDHEN and CDR2 SYDVKM. Deletions cut 2 bases from V and 9 bases from J, with 8 bases between. The CDR3 nucleotides are TGTGCCAGCAGTTTACTCGCCGGGCCCCAGCATTTT. It encodes CASSLLAGPQHF.

This chain links TRBV27 with TRBJ1-6, with D maybe TRBD1 (6 bases). Germline V lookup: CDR1 MNHEY, CDR2 SMNVEV (reference sequence). V lost 0 bases and J 9 bases, leaving 15 bases between the germline ends. The length of the CDR3 is 16 residues. The CDR3 bases are TGTGCCAGCAGTTTATCAGCTTCCGGGACATCTTCACCCCTCCACTTT. This sequence encodes CASSLSASGTSSPLHF.

This chain connects TRBV5-4 to TRBJ2-7; 9 bases fit TRBD2. Per germline, CDR1 SGHNT and CDR2 YYREEE (reference sequence). V lost 4 bases and J lost 5; bases outside the gene matches: 10. The CDR3 spans 15 residues. The CDR3 coding sequence is TGTGCCAGCAGCCTAGGACTAGCGCTTAAGAACGAGCAGTACTTC. Its translation: CASSLGLALKNEQYF.

The chain uses TRBV5-6 and TRBJ2-5, with TRBD1 as a possible D gene (5 bases). Trimming took 2 bases from V and 3 from J, leaving 14 bases between them. The CDR3 sequence is 15 residues long. Germline loops: CDR1 SGHDT, CDR2 YYEEEE. CDR3 loop: CASSFIEQVEETQYF. The CDR3 DNA reads TGTGCCAGCAGCTTTATAGAACAGGTCGAAGAGACCCAGTACTTC.

The genes are TRBV2 and TRBJ1-2, with 10 bases aligning to TRBD1. CDR1 is SNHLY, CDR2 FYNNEI, per germline. V dropped 4 bases and J dropped 5; count of bases not matched to a gene: 7. The CDR3 extends over 15 amino acids. The DNA for the CDR3 is TGTGCCAGCAGTGTTAGGGGACAGGGGCATTATGGCTACACCTTC. Translation gives CASSVRGQGHYGYTF.

The CDR3 protein is CASSLGDRDLLGYTF. CDR3 bases: TGCGCCAGCAGCTTGGGGGACAGAGACCTATTAGGCTACACCTTC. V and J are TRBV5-1 and TRBJ1-2; TRBD1 aligns across 7 bases. The length of the CDR3 is 15 residues. Germline V CDR1 and CDR2: SGHRS, YFSETQ. The junction had 10 bases not matched to a gene; V was cut back by 0 bases and J by 8 bases.

The V and J genes are TRBV6-5 and TRBJ2-1; a weak D match, TRBD2 (6 bases). The V and J ends lost 4 bases and 10 bases respectively, with 14 bases between them. CDR1 is MNHEY, CDR2 SVGAGI, per germline. CDR3 size: 13 residues. This chain's CDR3 is CASSFRGGGEQFF. In DNA, the CDR3 is TGTGCCAGCAGTTTCCGGGGAGGCGGGGAGCAGTTCTTC.

The V and J genes are TRBV29-1 and TRBJ1-1, with TRBD1 as a possible D gene (5 bases). CDR3 length: 11 amino acids. V was clipped by 6 bases and J by 0 bases, with 5 bases between them. The V gene's germline CDR1 is SQVTM and CDR2 ANQGSEA. The CDR3 here is CSVRVNTEAFF. The CDR3 DNA sequence: TGCAGCGTCAGGGTGAACACTGAAGCTTTCTTT.

This clone was seen a single time. The rearrangement joins TRBV2 to TRBJ2-7; a weak D match, TRBD1 (6 bases). CDR1 is SNHLY and CDR2 is FYNNEI in the germline V gene. Trimming cost V 10 bases and J 2 bases, with 18 bases left between them. This CDR3 contains 14 residues. CDR3 in amino acids: CATTAGTMAYEQYV. Written as DNA, the CDR3 is TGTGCCACCACCGCCGGGACAATGGCCTACGAGCAGTACGTC.

The CDR3 DNA is TGCAGCGTTGAATGGCAGTCGAACACTGAAGCTTTCTTT. Its protein is CSVEWQSNTEAFF. The chain joins TRBV29-1 to TRBJ1-1; D gene ambiguous. The CDR3 contains 13 residues. Germline-derived CDR1 and CDR2 are SQVTM and ANQGSEA. The ends were cut back, 2 bases at V and 1 base at J, with 8 bases in the middle.

CDR3 loop: CASSLSAGNRYEQYF. CDR3 coding DNA: TGTGCCAGCAGTTTATCAGCCGGGAATCGCTACGAGCAGTACTTC. This sequence joins TRBV27 and TRBJ2-7, with D possibly being TRBD2 (5 bases). Trimming took off 0 bases at V and 3 bases at J, with 12 bases between the two ends. From germline, CDR1 is MNHEY and CDR2 SMNVEV (reference sequence). This CDR3 region has 15 residues.

This chain joins TRBV6-5 and TRBJ2-7; 11 bases match TRBD2. Germline V gene lookup returns CDR1 MNHEY and CDR2 SVGAGI. This CDR3 contains 14 residues. Losses at the gene ends were 5 bases for V and 3 bases for J; bases not matched to a gene: 3. The CDR3 DNA follows: TGTGCCAGCAGTCCCGGGACTAGCGGCTACGAGCAGTACTTC. It encodes CASSPGTSGYEQYF.

The chain has TRBV5-6 and TRBJ1-5, with D hard to call. The CDR3 spans 14 residues. Trimming cost V 0 bases and J 1 base, with 5 bases left between them. Germline-derived CDR1 and CDR2 are SGHDT and YYEEEE. The CDR3 nucleotides read TGTGCCAGCAGCTTGGCGGGAAGCAATCAGCCCCAGCATTTT. It translates to CASSLAGSNQPQHF.

The chain is built from TRBV27 and TRBJ1-6, with 7 nucleotides matching TRBD1. The CDR3 is made up of 14 amino acids. The ends lost 10 bases at V and 7 bases at J; junction bases unmatched: 10. Germline CDR1 is MNHEY and CDR2 is SMNVEV (reference sequence). In DNA, the CDR3 is TGTGCCACCGCGAACAGGGGAGGCAATTCACCCCTCCACTTT. Its protein product is CATANRGGNSPLHF.

The chain is built from TRBV14 and TRBJ2-1; TRBD2 might be the D (6 bases). Between the trimmed V and J ends, which lost 4 bases and 9 bases, there was a span of 13 bases. The CDR3 is made up of 13 amino acids. Germline V gene sequence: CDR1 SGHDN, CDR2 FVKESK. The CDR3 spells CASSPRRRGEQFF. CDR3 nucleotide sequence: TGTGCCAGCAGCCCCCGCAGGAGGGGTGAGCAGTTCTTC.

J is TRBJ1-1 and V is TRBV19, with D possibly being TRBD1 (6 bases). Germline V gene data show CDR1 as LNHDA and CDR2 as SQIVND (reference sequence). Trimming cost V 7 bases and J 1 base, with 13 bases left between them. The CDR3 sequence is 14 residues long. This CDR3 is CASIRAGANTEAFF. CDR3 sequence (DNA): TGTGCCAGTATCAGGGCGGGGGCGAACACTGAAGCTTTCTTT.

This clone was detected once. The rearrangement joins TRBV7-8 to TRBJ2-1, with 9 positions matching TRBD1. Germline values: CDR1 SGHVS, CDR2 FQNEAQ. The length of the CDR3 is 15 residues. V was clipped by 2 bases and J by 5 bases; unmatched bases: 4. The CDR3 sequence is CASSLRDRVHNEQFF. The CDR3 DNA follows: TGTGCCAGCAGCTTAAGGGACAGGGTACACAATGAGCAGTTCTTC. The full variable domain, completed using reference TRBV7-8 and TRBJ2-1, is GAGVSQSPRYKVAKRGQDVALRCDPISGHVSLFWYQQALGQGPEFLTYFQNEAQLDKSGLPSDRFFAERPEGSVSTLKIQRTQQEDSAVYLCASSLRDRVHNEQFFGPGTRLTVL.

J is TRBJ1-6 and V is TRBV28; 11 nucleotides align to TRBD1. Germline CDR1 reads MDHEN; CDR2 reads SYDVKM. J gave up 1 base and V 11 bases, and 4 bases lay outside the gene matches. The length of the CDR3 is 15 residues. The CDR3 region has the DNA TGTGCCGGGGGGACAGGGGGGTCCTATAATTCACCCCTCCACTTT. It codes for CAGGTGGSYNSPLHF.

V usage is TRBV28 and J usage is TRBJ2-7; a weak D match, TRBD2 (5 bases). The CDR3 is 14 residues long. Trimming removed 5 bases from V and 3 bases from J, with 14 bases in between. CDR1 is MDHEN, CDR2 SYDVKM, per germline. Written as DNA, the CDR3 is TGTGCCAGCAGTCTCGGAGGAAACCGCTACGAGCAGTACGTC. This gives the protein CASSLGGNRYEQYV.

The chain is built from TRBV18 and TRBJ2-1, with 10 bases identical to TRBD1. This CDR3 is built from 16 residues. Trimming removed 3 bases from V and 3 bases from J; junction bases left unmatched: 5. In germline, CDR1 is KGHSH, CDR2 LQKENI. In DNA, the CDR3 is TGTGCCAGCTCACCTTTTGGGACAGGGGACTACAATGAGCAGTTCTTC. Its translation is CASSPFGTGDYNEQFF.